This T cell receptor (beta chain) was sequenced during a study of T cell clonality in common variable immunodeficiency. Whole-study results and caveats: Reportedly, TCR beta sequences from common variable immunodeficiency showed fewer deletions and N-nucleotide insertions. Shared TCRbeta clones were fewer between CVID subjects than controls. Repertoire-complication correlations in CVID were limited by patient heterogeneity.

In this sample, this clone turned up a few times. Its specificity is unknown. Sequencing ends 3 residues short of the CDR3 end; the germline J gene provides the rest. Germline V CDR1 and CDR2: SGHTA, FQGNSA. V was pared by 5 bases and J by 0 bases, with 4 bases of the junction left unmatched. This CDR3 spans 14 amino acids. The table came from immunoSEQ multiplex PCR; TCRdb's copy has only in-frame clones and leaves some out. Singletons are absent from the sample, which has under 30,000 clones. For at least one year, all CVID subjects received replacement immunoglobulin. The receptor was derived from a human donor with common variable immunodeficiency. The sample was peripheral blood mononuclear cells. The V call is TRBV7-2, the J call TRBJ2-7, with TRBD1 identical over 7 bases. CDR3: CASSNDRASYEQYF. The DNA read from the CDR3 is TGTGCCAGCAGCAACGACAGGGCCTCCTACGAG. The whole variable domain, remainder taken from reference TRBV7-2 and TRBJ2-7, is GAGVSQSPSNKVTEKGKDVELRCDPISGHTALYWYRQSLGQGLEFLIYFQGNSAPDKSGLPSDRFSAERTGGSVSTLTIQRTQQEDSAVYLCASSNDRASYEQYFGPGTRLTVT.